This T cell receptor beta chain was retrieved from a study of post-analysis software for immune sequencing data. Incorporated into the TCR beta cDNA libraries were unique molecular identifiers, which served to reduce PCR and sequencing biases. TCRdb reprocessed the PCR reads via MiXCR and lists one record per CDR3 protein. The sample yields around 710,000 distinct CDR3 sequences, around 42% seen once. This clonotype was observed a few times. This sequence originates from a girl between 5 and 17 years old with multiple sclerosis. The sample consisted of blood.

CDR3 sequence reads: CASSLDQTFQETQYF. The CDR3 DNA is TGCGCCAGCAGCTTGGATCAGACATTCCAAGAGACCCAGTACTTC. This rearrangement joins TRBV5-1 to TRBJ2-5; D gene ambiguous. The CDR3 sequence is 15 residues long. V gave up 0 bases and J gave up 1 base, with 10 bases separating them. The V gene's germline CDR1 is SGHRS and CDR2 YFSETQ.